The entry below describes one T cell receptor (beta chain). Its antigen is as yet unknown. This entry comes from a study of OX40 agonist ivuxolimab in advanced cancers. Findings and limits, study-wide: In the expanded peripheral T cells, antigen specificity was never determined.

The V gene's germline CDR1 is MNHNY and CDR2 SVGAGI (reference sequence). The CDR3 consists of 13 residues. Trimming pared 3 bases from V and 2 bases from J, leaving 7 bases between. Libraries were prepared by immunoSEQ multiplex PCR; TCRdb keeps only in-frame clonotypes and omits some of them. Among tens of thousands of clones, around 87% were seen once, and the ten largest hold about a third. Specimen: CD4+ or CD8+ T cells sorted from blood, collected in a trial of the OX40 agonist ivuxolimab. This chain links TRBV6-6 with TRBJ2-5, with no clear D. This TCR came from an adult with an advanced solid tumor such as melanoma, head and neck, liver or kidney cancer. CDR3 in DNA: TGTGCCAGCAGTTATCAGGAGCAAGAGACCCAGTACTTC. Translating gives CASSYQEQETQYF.